This record covers a single T cell receptor beta chain. This entry belongs to a study of regulatory T cells in long-lasting Graves disease. According to the study, TCR beta libraries were built with iRepertoire HTBI primers and CDR3-region Arm-PCR. TCRdb fed the multiplex PCR reads into MiXCR, producing one record per CDR3 protein. The profile shows about 380,000 distinct CDR3 sequences, about 16% of them singletons. V gave up 2 bases and J gave up 0 bases; unmatched junction bases: 7. The CDR3 consists of 17 residues. Germline loops: CDR1 MGHRA, CDR2 YSYEKL. Time point: newly diagnosed GD, antithyroid drugs for less than 3 months. The TCR library was prepared using RNA isolated from PBMCs.

The sample here was peripheral blood mononuclear cells (PBMCs), taken at new diagnosis, from a patient treated with antithyroid drugs. The chain recombines TRBV4-1 with TRBJ2-4, with 7 nucleotides matching TRBD1. This TCR derives from a female donor with Graves disease. The CDR3 DNA is TGCGCCAGCAGCCAAACACTACAGGGGACAGCCAAAAACATTCAGTACTTC. Translating gives CASSQTLQGTAKNIQYF.